These 17 T cell receptor beta chains share one sample of origin, sequenced in a study of T cells after yellow fever vaccination. MiXCR was run by TCRdb on the 5' RACE reads, yielding one entry per CDR3 protein. There are some 29,000 distinct CDR3 sequences in the sample; about 5% occur only once, and about 38% lies in the top ten. Here the sequenced sample was CD8+ T cells sorted from PBMCs, taken 10 days after the yellow fever booster vaccination. Receptor source: a man aged 25-40 years who received the YFV17D yellow fever vaccine.

This clonotype came up many times. The chain combines TRBV15 with TRBJ2-7; either TRBD1 or TRBD2 may fit D (5 bases each). Germline lookup yields CDR1 LNHNV and CDR2 YYDKDF (reference sequence). The CDR3 has 15 amino acids. With 4 bases removed from V and 5 bases from J, the gap between germline ends came to 18 bases. CDR3 nucleotides: TGTGCCACCAGCACAGAGGGGACGATTCGAGACGAGCAGTACTTC. Translating gives CATSTEGTIRDEQYF.

This clonotype was found many times. V gene TRBV7-6 combines with J gene TRBJ2-1, with a possible D match to TRBD2 (6 bases). CDR1 and CDR2 from the germline V gene are SGHVS and FNYEAQ. The CDR3 consists of 18 residues. Trimming removed 4 bases from V and 3 bases from J, with 22 bases in between. CDR3 coding DNA: TGTGCCAGCAGCTCAAACCCCGAAGGGCAGGGAGGCTACAATGAGCAGTTCTTC. It encodes CASSSNPEGQGGYNEQFF.

This clonotype was detected ten times or more. The gene calls are TRBV27 and TRBJ2-2, with no clear D. Trimming took off 5 bases at V and 1 base at J, with 14 bases between the two ends. Germline CDR1 MNHEY, CDR2 SMNVEV (reference sequence). This CDR3 comprises 16 residues. CDR3 loop: CASSTDHPKNTGELFF. In DNA, the CDR3 is TGTGCCAGCAGTACAGACCACCCCAAGAACACCGGGGAGCTGTTTTTT.

This clonotype was picked up many times. The V gene is TRBV25-1, the J gene TRBJ2-2; D remains unclear. V lost 6 bases, J lost 6 bases, and 8 bases lay in between. The CDR3 length is 12 residues. Germline lookup yields CDR1 MGHDK and CDR2 SYGVNS. The DNA for the CDR3 is TGTGCCAGCAGCGTAGGGTCCGGGGAGCTGTTTTTT. This gives the protein CASSVGSGELFF.

This clonotype occurred many times. The CDR3: CSVELAGFYNEQFF. The CDR3 coding sequence is TGCAGCGTTGAACTAGCGGGATTCTACAATGAGCAGTTCTTC. The chain employs TRBV29-1 and TRBJ2-1; 9 nucleotides line up with TRBD2. There are 14 residues in the CDR3. Germline CDR1 SQVTM, CDR2 ANQGSEA. The trim removed 2 bases at V and 3 bases at J, leaving 2 bases unmatched.

Many counts were recorded for this clonotype. The V call is TRBV7-9, the J call TRBJ2-3, with 9 bases matching TRBD2. Germline trimming cut 2 bases from V and 6 bases from J; bases unmatched to any gene: 6. The CDR3 spans 15 residues. The germline gives CDR1 SEHNR, CDR2 FQNEAQ (reference sequence). The CDR3 reads CASSLMASGADTQYF. The CDR3, as DNA: TGTGCCAGCAGCTTAATGGCTAGCGGGGCTGATACGCAGTATTTT.

This clonotype appeared many times. The chain joins TRBV5-4 to TRBJ2-1; no clear D gene. Per the germline V gene, CDR1 is SGHNT and CDR2 is YYREEE (reference sequence). With 2 bases removed from V and 4 bases from J, the gap between germline ends came to 4 bases. The CDR3 sequence is 12 residues long. CDR3 in amino acids: CASSFPYNEQFF. In DNA, the CDR3 is TGTGCCAGCAGCTTTCCATACAATGAGCAGTTCTTC.

This clonotype appeared many times. CDR3 coding DNA: TGTGCCAGCAGTTTTGGCAATGAGCAGTTCTTC. Its protein product is CASSFGNEQFF. V gene TRBV12-3 or TRBV12-4 combines with J gene TRBJ2-1, with D hard to call. V lost 3 bases and J lost 6, with 3 bases in between. This CDR3 has 11 amino acids.

Many counts were recorded for this clonotype. The chain combines TRBV28 with TRBJ2-5; tentatively, D is TRBD2 (7 bases). This CDR3 is built from 12 residues. Germline loops: CDR1 MDHEN, CDR2 SYDVKM. Trimming stripped 7 bases from V and 5 bases from J, with 11 bases between. The CDR3 nucleotides read TGTGCCAGCATCGGGGGGCTTGAGACCCAGTACTTC. Residues: CASIGGLETQYF.

This clonotype was observed many times. The chain is built from TRBV11-2 and TRBJ2-5; D is unclear. CDR1 and CDR2 from the germline V gene are SGHAT and FQNNGV. This CDR3 is 11 amino acids long. Trimming removed 4 bases at V and 5 bases at J, with 5 bases between. The CDR3 loop reads CASSSTETQYF. The CDR3 nucleotides read TGTGCCAGCAGCTCTACTGAGACCCAGTACTTC.

Ten or more counts support this clonotype. In nucleotides, the CDR3 is TGCGCCAGCAGCTCTTCTACCTACGAGCAGTACTTC. It codes for CASSSSTYEQYF. The chain uses TRBV5-1 and TRBJ2-7; D remains unclear. CDR1 and CDR2 (germline): SGHRS, YFSETQ. V was clipped by 3 bases and J by 2 bases, with 6 bases between them. CDR3 length: 12 amino acids.

This clonotype showed up many times. The V gene is TRBV7-6, the J gene TRBJ2-1; TRBD2 aligns across 7 bases. The CDR3 spans 15 residues. Per the germline V gene, CDR1 is SGHVS and CDR2 is FNYEAQ. Losses at the gene ends were 1 base for V and 8 bases for J; bases not matched to a gene: 8. CDR3 sequence reads: CASSLVGGSGDEQFF. CDR3 DNA sequence: TGTGCCAGCAGCTTAGTTGGCGGGAGTGGCGATGAGCAGTTCTTC.

This clonotype was picked up many times. The rearrangement joins TRBV6-2 or TRBV6-3 to TRBJ2-1; 7 nucleotides agree with TRBD1. Trimming at V came to 7 bases and at J to 1 base, leaving 7 bases not matched to a gene. The CDR3 runs to 15 residues. The germline V gene has CDR1 MNHEY and CDR2 SVGEGT. CDR3 sequence reads: CASTDRDRSYNEQFF. In DNA form, the CDR3 reads TGTGCCAGCACCGACAGGGACCGTTCCTACAATGAGCAGTTCTTC.

This clonotype has at least ten counts. The chain has TRBV9 and TRBJ2-3; TRBD2 matches at 7 bases. CDR1 and CDR2 (germline): SGDLS, YYNGEE. This CDR3 is 14 amino acids long. Trimming took 3 bases from V and 5 from J; bases not matched to a gene: 6. CDR3 protein: CASSGGVAGDTQYF. Written as DNA, the CDR3 is TGTGCCAGCAGCGGGGGAGTAGCGGGAGATACGCAGTATTTT.

There are many counts of this clonotype. The chain recombines TRBV11-2 with TRBJ2-1, with D unresolved. This CDR3 region has 13 residues. In germline, CDR1 is SGHAT, CDR2 FQNNGV. Trimming took 0 bases from V and 9 from J, leaving 9 bases between them. The CDR3 DNA sequence: TGTGCCAGCAGCTTAGACGGTCTGACTGAGCAGTTCTTC. It encodes CASSLDGLTEQFF.

The chain employs TRBV12-3 or TRBV12-4 and TRBJ2-3, with D tentatively TRBD2 (6 bases). The CDR3 totals 15 residues. Trimming cost V 4 bases and J 1 base, with 12 bases left between them. CDR3 nucleotide sequence: TGTGCCAGCAGTTCACCCGGGAGTGGCACAGATACGCAGTATTTT. This encodes CASSSPGSGTDTQYF.

Ten or more counts support this clonotype. V usage is TRBV10-3 and J usage is TRBJ2-7; perhaps TRBD2 as D (6 bases). The germline CDR1 and CDR2 sequences are ENHRY and SYGVKD. This CDR3 is built from 14 residues. The germline V and J ends were trimmed by 7 bases and 0 bases, with 13 bases remaining between them. In nucleotides, the CDR3 is TGTGCCATCACCGGGACTTCAGACTCCTACGAGCAGTACTTC. Residues: CAITGTSDSYEQYF.